This is a list of T cell receptor beta chains from one sample in a study of STAT3 mutations in large granular lymphocyte leukemia. Clones were sequenced by immunoSEQ multiplex PCR, and TCRdb holds only the in-frame ones, with some missing. The table includes about 10,000 clones, around 90% detected once. Sequencing was done on a sample of peripheral blood mononuclear cells. These receptors all come from a man aged 55-75 years with T-cell large granular lymphocyte leukemia. Some clones in this sample may be carry-over from other donors' samples. The CDR3 runs from the conserved cysteine through the conserved F or W. The D gene is left open where the match is weak. The size of a clone is reported for some rows only, either as once, few or many, or as a class for expanded clones.

D gene	clone size	V gene	J gene	CDR3 DNA	CDR3 protein
TRBD1	NA	TRBV4-1	TRBJ2-1	TGCGCCAGCAGCCAAGAAGGGGAGAGGGGGCGGCCCTCCTCCTACAATGAGCAGTTCTTC	CASSQEGERGRPSSYNEQFF
TRBD1	NA	TRBV5-1	TRBJ1-2	TGCGCCAGCAGCGAGGTGACAGGGGGTACGGATGGCTACACCTTC	CASSEVTGGTDGYTF
NA	few	TRBV4-1	TRBJ2-7	TGCGCCAGCCCCCCGTACCCCGAGCAGTACTTC	CASPPYPEQYF
TRBD2	NA	TRBV5-6	TRBJ2-3	TGTGCCAGCAGCCTGAATATACGGGAGGGCCTTCTGGCAGATACGCAGTATTTT	CASSLNIREGLLADTQYF
NA	NA	TRBV19	TRBJ2-7	TGTGCCAGTAGTACTACTCGAGAGCAGTACTTC	CASSTTREQYF
TRBD2	NA	TRBV14	TRBJ2-7	TGTGCCAGCAGCCAAGACCGGGCCGGGACTAGAACCCACTACGAGCAGTACTTC	CASSQDRAGTRTHYEQYF
TRBD1	NA	TRBV4-3	TRBJ2-5	TGCGCCAGCAGCCGTGGGGACAGGGGGATGGGGGAGACCCAGTACTTC	CASSRGDRGMGETQYF
NA	NA	TRBV18	TRBJ1-3	TGTGCCAGCTCACCTAATCGCCAGGACTCGGGAAACACCATATATTTT	CASSPNRQDSGNTIYF
TRBD2	NA	TRBV4-3	TRBJ2-1	TGCGCCAGCAGCCCCCAGCAGGTGGCTAGCGGGAACGATGAGCAGTTCTTC	CASSPQQVASGNDEQFF
NA	NA	TRBV5-6	TRBJ1-2	TGTGCCAGCAGCTTGAAGGCAGGGTGTGAGGGCTACACCTTC	CASSLKAGCEGYTF
TRBD1	NA	TRBV5-1	TRBJ2-2	TGCGCCAGCAGCCCGACAGGGATTAGCGGGGAGCTGTTTTTT	CASSPTGISGELFF
NA	NA	TRBV7-2	TRBJ2-1	TGTGCCAGCAGCTTAGGGGGGCAGGGAGTGAAGAATGAGCAGTTCTTC	CASSLGGQGVKNEQFF
TRBD1	NA	TRBV29-1	TRBJ1-2	TGCAGCGTTGACAGACAGGGGAGTGACTATGGCTACACCTTC	CSVDRQGSDYGYTF
NA	NA	TRBV5-1	TRBJ1-2	TGCGCCAGCAGCTTGGGGGCTCAGGAGGGCTACACCTTC	CASSLGAQEGYTF
NA	few	TRBV7-2	TRBJ1-5	TGTGCCAGCAGATATGACAGGAGCTCGGGGCCCCAGCATTTT	CASRYDRSSGPQHF
TRBD2	NA	TRBV5-1	TRBJ2-5	TGCGCCAGCAGTACAGGCGGCGGGAGCATGGGGACCCAGTACTTC	CASSTGGGSMGTQYF
TRBD2	NA	TRBV4-2	TRBJ2-7	TGTGCCAGCAGCCAATTAGCGGGAACAGCCTACGAGCAGTACTTC	CASSQLAGTAYEQYF
NA	NA	TRBV1	TRBJ2-2	TGCACCAGCAGCCAAGACTTTGGTAGTACCACCGGGGAGCTGTTTTTT	CTSSQDFGSTTGELFF
NA	NA	TRBV2	TRBJ2-7	TGTGCCAGCAGACCCGACAGCTACGAGCAGTACTTC	CASRPDSYEQYF
NA	NA	TRBV28	TRBJ1-2	TGTGCCAGCAGTTTATCCTATGGCTACACCTTC	CASSLSYGYTF
TRBD2	few	TRBV29-1	TRBJ2-1	TGCAGCGTTGATACTAGCGGGGTCTACAATGAGCAGTTCTTC	CSVDTSGVYNEQFF
TRBD2	once	TRBV27	TRBJ2-3	TGTGCCAGCACTCCGGGACTAAGCACAGATACGCAGTATTTT	CASTPGLSTDTQYF
NA	NA	TRBV2	TRBJ2-7	TGTGCCAGCACGGCGAGGTGGGGGGACGAGCAGTACTTC	CASTARWGDEQYF
NA	NA	TRBV11-2	TRBJ1-2	TGTGCCAGCAGCCCCGGGGGGGTTTATGGCTACACCTTC	CASSPGGVYGYTF
TRBD2	NA	TRBV5-4	TRBJ2-7	TGTGCCAGCAGCACCGATAGCGGGAGCTTCCACGAGCAGTACTTC	CASSTDSGSFHEQYF
NA	NA	TRBV30	TRBJ2-2	TGTGCCTCCCTTTCGGGACTGAACACCGGGGAGCTGTTTTTT	CASLSGLNTGELFF
TRBD1	NA	TRBV18	TRBJ2-7	TGTGCCAGCTCACCAGCAGGGGGCTCTTTCGAGCAGTACTTC	CASSPAGGSFEQYF
NA	few	TRBV5-1	TRBJ2-1	TGCGCCAGCAGCTTGGGGGCTAATGAGCAGTTCTTC	CASSLGANEQFF